The 27 T cell receptor beta chains given below trace back to one sample, sequenced in a study of T-cell reconstitution after alpha-beta-depleted transplantation in children. Preparation of the TCRbeta library involved a method that used unique molecular identifiers. Each CDR3 protein gets one entry after TCRdb re-called the PCR reads with MiXCR. The repertoire holds a few hundred thousand distinct CDR3 sequences, more than 7.5% seen once, with 5.1% in the top ten. The sample here was PBMCs from the stem cell graft donor, taken from the stem cell graft. The origin of the receptors is a human donor who donated a stem cell graft to a child with SCID.

This clonotype appeared many times. V gene TRBV20-1 combines with J gene TRBJ1-6, with TRBD1 identical over 7 bases. CDR1 is DFQATT, CDR2 SNEGSKA, per germline (reference sequence). This CDR3 is built from 14 residues. V dropped 6 bases and J dropped 5; count of bases not matched to a gene: 7. CDR3 nucleotide sequence: TGCAGTGCCAAAGGGGGCGTCAATAATTCACCCCTCCACTTT. Its translation: CSAKGGVNNSPLHF.

This clonotype was seen at least ten times. The chain joins TRBV7-3 to TRBJ2-1, with D possibly being TRBD1 (5 bases). Trimming left V 1 base short and J 0 bases short, with 7 bases between. The length of the CDR3 is 15 residues. The germline CDR1 and CDR2 sequences are SGHTA and FQGTGA. As DNA, the CDR3 is TGTGCCAGCAGCTTAATGCAGGGCTCCTACAATGAGCAGTTCTTC. Its translation is CASSLMQGSYNEQFF.

The chain couples TRBV23-1 to TRBJ2-7; no clear D gene. TRBV23-1 carries the ORF label, with uncertain function. The CDR3 has 12 residues. V was shortened by 0 bases and J by 6 bases, with 6 bases between the two germline ends. The CDR3 is CASSQSIGEQYF. As DNA, the CDR3 is TGCGCCAGCAGTCAATCGATCGGCGAGCAGTACTTC.

This clonotype was observed many times. V and J are TRBV7-9 and TRBJ2-1, with unresolved D. Germline CDR1 and CDR2: SEHNR and FQNEAQ (reference sequence). Trimming stripped 3 bases from V and 0 bases from J, with 9 bases between. The CDR3 runs to 15 residues. Here the CDR3 reads CASSFSHGSYNEQFF. CDR3 sequence (DNA): TGTGCCAGCAGCTTTAGCCACGGCTCCTACAATGAGCAGTTCTTC.

This clonotype showed up many times. V gene TRBV10-3 combines with J gene TRBJ2-7; TRBD1 or TRBD2 may be the D gene (5 bases each). V shed 2 bases and J shed 4 bases, with 9 bases lying between them. The CDR3 sequence is 13 residues long. Germline CDR1 reads ENHRY; CDR2 reads SYGVKD. The CDR3 spells CAISEGDGYEQYF. The CDR3 DNA reads as TGTGCCATCAGTGAGGGGGACGGGTACGAGCAGTACTTC.

There are many counts of this clonotype. This rearrangement joins TRBV12-3 or TRBV12-4 to TRBJ1-5; D is ambiguous. The ends were cut back, 2 bases at V and 11 bases at J, with 7 bases in the middle. This CDR3 is built from 11 residues. This CDR3 reads CASSLNAAQHF. CDR3 DNA sequence: TGTGCCAGCAGTTTAAATGCGGCCCAGCATTTT.

A remark on this clonotype: Since a much larger clone is just one base distant, this may be a read error. The genes are TRBV28 and TRBJ2-3, with a weak D call TRBD1 (5 bases). The J call may be mistaken, given a closer DNA end match to TRBJ1-5. Germline V gene sequence: CDR1 MDHEN, CDR2 SYDVKM. This CDR3 is 16 amino acids long. CDR3 DNA sequence: TGTGCCAGCAGTTTAGCGGGACCAGCTTTTATGGATACGCAGCATTTT. Its translation: CASSLAGPAFMDTQHF.

This clonotype was counted at least ten times. The chain links TRBV5-5 to TRBJ2-7, with D possibly matching TRBD2 (7 bases). V gave up 4 bases and J gave up 0 bases, with 14 bases separating them. CDR1 is SGHKS and CDR2 is YYEKEE in the germline V gene (reference sequence). The CDR3 is made up of 15 amino acids. The DNA of the CDR3 is TGTGCCAGCAGCCAAGGGCGGGGGCGCTCCTACGAGCAGTACTTC. Translated, it gives CASSQGRGRSYEQYF.

At least ten counts were recorded for this clonotype. J is TRBJ1-1 and V is TRBV7-9, with a possible D match to TRBD1 (6 bases). In germline, CDR1 is SEHNR, CDR2 FQNEAQ (reference sequence). This CDR3 has 12 amino acids. Trimming took off 5 bases at V and 6 bases at J, with 10 bases between the two ends. This CDR3 reads CASSLRGPEAFF. For the CDR3, the DNA is TGTGCCAGCAGCCTCAGGGGACCTGAAGCTTTCTTT.

This clonotype was seen ten or more times. The chain recombines TRBV11-2 with TRBJ1-2, with D possibly matching TRBD1 (5 bases). Germline V gives CDR1 SGHAT, CDR2 FQNNGV. Trimming removed 4 bases at V and 5 bases at J, with 14 bases between. This CDR3 is 14 amino acids long. Here the CDR3 reads CASSSSDGGYGYTF. In nucleotides, the CDR3 is TGTGCCAGCAGCTCGAGCGACGGGGGATATGGCTACACCTTC.

This clonotype was counted a single time. The chain has TRBV12-3 or TRBV12-4 and TRBJ1-6; no reliable D call. Trimming cost V 6 bases and J 6 bases, with 15 bases left between them. The CDR3 has 15 amino acids. The CDR3 DNA reads as TGTGCCAGCAGAGTCAGCGGACGGAGTAATTCACCCCTCCACTTT. Translating it yields CASRVSGRSNSPLHF.

Ten or more counts support this clonotype. This chain connects TRBV12-3 or TRBV12-4 to TRBJ2-4; perhaps D is TRBD1 or TRBD2 (6 bases each). V lost 3 bases and J 5 bases, leaving 11 bases between the germline ends. This CDR3 comprises 14 residues. The CDR3 coding sequence is TGTGCCAGCAGTTTTGGGGGGCAGGAAAACATTCAGTACTTC. Protein product: CASSFGGQENIQYF.

This clonotype occurred many times. The chain carries TRBV7-2 and TRBJ1-2; possible D gene TRBD1, 5 bases. Trimming took off 3 bases at V and 5 bases at J, with 16 bases between the two ends. The CDR3 has 15 amino acids. Germline V gives CDR1 SGHTA, CDR2 FQGNSA. CDR3 nucleotides: TGTGCCAGCAGCTTGGGGCCGGGACCCTGGTATGGCTACACCTTC. Its translation: CASSLGPGPWYGYTF. Supplemented by reference TRBV7-2 and TRBJ1-2, the full variable domain reads GAGVSQSPSNKVTEKGKDVELRCDPISGHTALYWYRQSLGQGLEFLIYFQGNSAPDKSGLPSDRFSAERTGGSVSTLTIQRTQQEDSAVYLCASSLGPGPWYGYTFGSGTRLTVV.

This clonotype has ten or more counts. The chain joins TRBV11-2 to TRBJ2-7, with TRBD2 matching over 10 bases. The CDR3 totals 15 residues. V trimming: 1 base; J trimming: 9 bases; junction bases outside the gene matches: 9. Germline loops: CDR1 SGHAT, CDR2 FQNNGV. The CDR3 spells CASSLASGGSFLQYF. The CDR3 coding sequence is TGTGCCAGCAGCTTAGCTAGCGGGGGATCATTTTTGCAGTACTTC.

This clonotype appeared many times. The rearrangement links TRBV30 to TRBJ2-7, with 7 bases lining up with TRBD1. The trim removed 2 bases at V and 7 bases at J, leaving 5 bases unmatched. The CDR3 totals 12 residues. CDR1 GTSNPN and CDR2 SVGIG come from the germline V gene (reference sequence). This CDR3 reads CAWSYRGREQYF. The CDR3 DNA sequence: TGTGCCTGGAGTTATAGGGGGCGGGAGCAGTACTTC.

There are many counts of this clonotype. The gene calls are TRBV7-9 and TRBJ2-7; tentatively, D is TRBD1 or TRBD2 (5 bases each). V shed 6 bases and J shed 4 bases, with 16 bases lying between them. The CDR3 is 14 amino acids. The germline V gene has CDR1 SEHNR and CDR2 FQNEAQ (reference sequence). CDR3 coding DNA: TGTGCCAGCAGTCCTTCAGGGACGGGATACGAGCAGTACTTC. Translated: CASSPSGTGYEQYF.

This clonotype was seen ten or more times. The J gene is TRBJ1-2, the V gene TRBV7-9; D is undetermined. The germline V gene has CDR1 SEHNR and CDR2 FQNEAQ (reference sequence). The V gene lost 1 base and the J gene lost 3 bases, with 6 bases spanning the gap. The CDR3 contains 13 residues. Written as DNA, the CDR3 is TGTGCCAGCAGCTTAGTGGCGGACTATGGCTACACCTTC. It codes for CASSLVADYGYTF.

About this clonotype: This clone may be a read error of a much larger clone one base away. V usage is TRBV5-1 and J usage is TRBJ2-5; the D gene is possibly TRBD2 (5 bases). The length of the CDR3 is 14 residues. Germline V CDR1 and CDR2: SGHRS, YFSETQ. CDR3 nucleotides: TGCGGCAGCAGCGGTCTGTCGGGGCAAGAGACCCAGTACTTC. Protein sequence: CGSSGLSGQETQYF.

This clonotype was detected many times. The rearrangement uses TRBV28 and TRBJ1-2, with D possibly matching TRBD1 (5 bases). V was trimmed by 3 bases and J by 0 bases, leaving 11 bases between them. There are 15 residues in the CDR3. The germline CDR1 and CDR2 sequences are MDHEN and SYDVKM. The CDR3 region is CASSLFSGPNYGYTF. The CDR3, as DNA: TGTGCCAGCAGTTTGTTTTCAGGGCCTAACTATGGCTACACCTTC.

This clonotype has at least ten counts. The gene calls are TRBV6-5 and TRBJ1-1, with unresolved D. V shed 0 bases and J shed 1 base, with 6 bases lying between them. From germline, CDR1 is MNHEY and CDR2 SVGAGI. This CDR3 is built from 14 residues. The CDR3 spells CASSYSDRNTEAFF. The CDR3 coding sequence is TGTGCCAGCAGTTACTCGGATCGGAACACTGAAGCTTTCTTT.

Ten or more counts support this clonotype. The chain combines TRBV7-2 with TRBJ2-7, with TRBD1 as a possible D gene (6 bases). The CDR3 has 14 residues. CDR1 is SGHTA, CDR2 FQGNSA, per germline. V dropped 1 base and J dropped 2 bases, with 9 bases sitting between them. CDR3: CASSLVQGAYEQYF. CDR3 nucleotides: TGTGCCAGCAGCTTAGTACAGGGAGCCTACGAGCAGTACTTC.

This clonotype appeared many times. The J gene is TRBJ2-5, the V gene TRBV12-3 or TRBV12-4, with unresolved D. Trimming took off 5 bases at V and 4 bases at J, with 11 bases between the two ends. The CDR3 covers 13 residues. The CDR3 DNA reads TGTGCCAGCAGTCTGAACTGGGGAGAGACCCAGTACTTC. This translates into CASSLNWGETQYF.

Turning to this clonotype: A much larger clone lies one base from this, so it may be a read error. The chain uses TRBV27 and TRBJ2-2; D call uncertain. CDR3 length equals 14 residues. CDR1 and CDR2 from the germline V gene are MNHEY and SMNVEV (reference sequence). The CDR3 region has the DNA TGTGCCAACAGTCCACGGTCGAACACCGGGGAGCTGTTTTTT. Protein product: CANSPRSNTGELFF.

This clonotype is a singleton in its sample. The chain joins TRBV7-8 to TRBJ2-1; 13 nucleotides match TRBD2. J lost 2 bases, V lost 4 bases, and 8 bases had no gene match. Per the germline V gene, CDR1 is SGHVS and CDR2 is FQNEAQ. CDR3 length: 18 residues. DNA for the CDR3: TGTGCCAGCAGCTCCGGACTAGCGGGGGTACCGACCTACAATGAGCAGTTCTTC. It encodes CASSSGLAGVPTYNEQFF.

This clonotype was seen at least ten times. The chain uses TRBV12-3 or TRBV12-4 and TRBJ2-7; weak D call: TRBD2 (7 bases). This CDR3 has 11 amino acids. Trimming took 7 bases from V and 6 from J, leaving 10 bases between them. The chain's CDR3 is CASTGGREQYF. The DNA for the CDR3 is TGTGCCAGCACCGGGGGGCGCGAGCAGTACTTC.

This clonotype was detected ten times or more. The rearrangement uses TRBV20-1 and TRBJ2-1, with no clear D. Germline CDR1 DFQATT, CDR2 SNEGSKA (reference sequence). This CDR3 has 12 residues. Trimming removed 5 bases from V and 5 bases from J, with 10 bases in between. The CDR3 loop is CSASRPNNEQFF. The CDR3 DNA reads TGCAGTGCTTCCCGACCGAACAATGAGCAGTTCTTC.

Many counts were recorded for this clonotype. The chain is built from TRBV12-3 or TRBV12-4 and TRBJ2-5, with TRBD2 as a possible D gene (6 bases). The CDR3 runs 14 residues. The ends were cut back, 4 bases at V and 4 bases at J, with 13 bases in the middle. The CDR3 DNA sequence: TGTGCCAGCAGTTGGCAGGGAGGCAGAGAGACCCAGTACTTC. Translated: CASSWQGGRETQYF.